Following are 30 T cell receptor beta chains from one sample sequenced in a study of shared clonotypes between healthy human individuals. TCRdb's copy holds only in-frame clones and misses some; the assay was immunoSEQ multiplex PCR. The data contain 2,100,000 or so clones, under 97% of them singletons. The sample consisted of naive CD4+ T cells sorted from blood. Subset of the sample: CD45RA+ positively selected. These receptors originate from a man in his late teens or twenties in good health.

The genes are TRBV27 and TRBJ2-2; unclear D gene. Germline loops: CDR1 MNHEY, CDR2 SMNVEV (reference sequence). The CDR3 totals 15 residues. V was pared by 5 bases and J by 6 bases, with 16 bases between. Here the CDR3 DNA reads TGTGCCAGCAGTCCAAGGACCGTTAGGTCCGGGGAGCTGTTTTTT. Translating it yields CASSPRTVRSGELFF.

The chain carries TRBV9 and TRBJ2-3; 7 nucleotides agree with TRBD2. The CDR3 extends over 18 amino acids. The trim removed 3 bases at V and 1 base at J, leaving 14 bases unmatched. The V gene's germline CDR1 is SGDLS and CDR2 YYNGEE. This CDR3 reads CASSARQVRSGGTDTQYF. Written as DNA, the CDR3 is TGTGCCAGCAGCGCCCGCCAAGTGAGGAGCGGGGGCACAGATACGCAGTATTTT.

This sequence joins TRBV29-1 and TRBJ2-5, with D perhaps TRBD1 (5 bases). Per the germline V gene, CDR1 is SQVTM and CDR2 is ANQGSEA. Trimming removed 3 bases from V and 6 bases from J, with 11 bases in between. The length of the CDR3 is 12 residues. DNA for the CDR3: TGCAGCGTTGACAGGGTTGGGCAGACCCAGTACTTC. Its translation is CSVDRVGQTQYF.

The J gene is TRBJ2-2, the V gene TRBV4-2, with 13 bases identical to TRBD2. V was clipped by 4 bases and J by 0 bases; unmatched bases: 8. Germline CDR1 reads LGHNA; CDR2 reads YNFKEQ. This CDR3 has 19 residues. As DNA, the CDR3 is TGTGCCAGCAGCCGGCTTGTGACTAGCGGGGGGCCGAACACCGGGGAGCTGTTTTTT. Amino acids: CASSRLVTSGGPNTGELFF.

Comments on this clone: The sample has other DNA sequences that encode this CDR3 too. The V and J genes are TRBV7-9 and TRBJ1-5, with D possibly matching TRBD1 (5 bases). The CDR3 sequence is 16 residues long. Trimming pared 1 base from V and 0 bases from J, leaving 10 bases between. CDR1 SEHNR and CDR2 FQNEAQ come from the germline V gene (reference sequence). CDR3 nucleotide sequence: TGTGCCAGCAGCTTAGGACAAGGGGTTAGCAATCAGCCCCAGCATTTT. Residues: CASSLGQGVSNQPQHF.

V usage is TRBV7-9 and J usage is TRBJ2-1; D gene uncertain. CDR1 is SEHNR, CDR2 FQNEAQ, per germline (reference sequence). This CDR3 spans 13 amino acids. With 5 bases removed from V and 6 bases from J, the gap between germline ends came to 11 bases. CDR3 coding DNA: TGTGCCAGCAGCCCCCCTGCTGTCAATGAGCAGTTCTTC. It translates to CASSPPAVNEQFF.

The rearrangement links TRBV2 to TRBJ2-2, with 7 bases fitting TRBD1. The CDR3 consists of 13 residues. Germline V gene sequence: CDR1 SNHLY, CDR2 FYNNEI. Trimming removed 8 bases from V and 5 bases from J; junction bases left unmatched: 5. For the CDR3, the DNA is TGTGCCAGCGTGGGACAGAGAACCGGGGAGCTGTTTTTT. This encodes CASVGQRTGELFF.

Note on this clone: Other nucleotide sequences in the sample specify the same CDR3. This rearrangement joins TRBV5-6 to TRBJ1-1; D gene unclear. The CDR3 is 13 residues long. Deletions cut 0 bases from V and 1 base from J, with 4 bases between. Per the germline V gene, CDR1 is SGHDT and CDR2 is YYEEEE. The chain's CDR3 is CASSLGGNTEAFF. The CDR3 region has the DNA TGTGCCAGCAGCTTGGGAGGGAACACTGAAGCTTTCTTT.

This chain links TRBV7-8 with TRBJ2-7; maybe TRBD1 (6 bases). Germline-derived CDR1 and CDR2 are SGHVS and FQNEAQ. The CDR3 spans 15 residues. V gave up 5 bases and J gave up 4 bases, with 18 bases separating them. The CDR3 is CASSLGRGRGYEQYF. In nucleotides, the CDR3 is TGTGCCAGCAGCCTCGGCAGGGGAAGAGGGTACGAGCAGTACTTC.

V and J are TRBV5-6 and TRBJ2-3; 7 bases agree with TRBD1. The CDR3 spans 16 residues. CDR1 and CDR2 from the germline V gene are SGHDT and YYEEEE. V shed 4 bases, J shed 0 bases, and the junction held 8 bases outside the gene matches. The CDR3 is CASSPRTGASTDTQYF. CDR3 nucleotide sequence: TGTGCCAGCAGCCCCCGGACAGGAGCTAGCACAGATACGCAGTATTTT.

V and J are TRBV30 and TRBJ2-3, with 7 bases lining up with TRBD2. The CDR3 totals 14 residues. V lost 3 bases, J lost 4 bases, and 7 bases stayed unmatched. CDR1 and CDR2 (germline): GTSNPN, SVGIG (reference sequence). The chain's CDR3 is CAWSGGRAPDTQYF. The CDR3 DNA sequence: TGTGCCTGGAGCGGGGGGAGGGCCCCAGATACGCAGTATTTT.

The rearrangement uses TRBV7-2 and TRBJ1-2, with unresolved D. The germline gives CDR1 SGHTA, CDR2 FQGNSA. The CDR3 totals 13 residues. The ends were cut back, 1 base at V and 8 bases at J, with 11 bases in the middle. The CDR3 region is CASSLGQKEGYTF. In DNA form, the CDR3 reads TGTGCCAGCAGCTTAGGGCAGAAAGAAGGCTACACCTTC.

V is TRBV15 and J is TRBJ2-7; D is possibly TRBD1 (6 bases). The V end lost 0 bases, the J end lost 5 bases, and 14 bases lay between the germline ends. This CDR3 contains 15 residues. Germline V gene data show CDR1 as LNHNV and CDR2 as YYDKDF (reference sequence). CDR3 loop: CATSRDPQGTHEQYF. The CDR3 DNA reads as TGTGCCACCAGCAGAGATCCCCAGGGGACACACGAGCAGTACTTC.

The V and J genes are TRBV27 and TRBJ2-1; possibly TRBD1 for D (6 bases). Per the germline V gene, CDR1 is MNHEY and CDR2 is SMNVEV (reference sequence). V shed 6 bases and J shed 4 bases, with 13 bases lying between them. This CDR3 contains 14 residues. The chain's CDR3 is CASRRRTVYNEQFF. The CDR3 DNA follows: TGTGCCAGCAGACGCCGGACAGTATACAATGAGCAGTTCTTC.

The rearrangement uses TRBV30 and TRBJ2-5; D is uncertain. The V end was cut by 2 bases, the J end by 4 bases, with 8 bases between. Germline V gene lookup returns CDR1 GTSNPN and CDR2 SVGIG (reference sequence). CDR3 size: 12 residues. The DNA for the CDR3 is TGTGCCTGGAGTCGACCTCCAGAGACCCAGTACTTC. It specifies CAWSRPPETQYF.

The genes are TRBV6-4 and TRBJ1-6, with no clear D. This CDR3 spans 18 amino acids. With 2 bases removed from V and 4 bases from J, the gap between germline ends came to 18 bases. CDR1 is MRHNA and CDR2 is SNTAGT in the germline V gene. The CDR3 DNA is TGTGCCAGCAGTGACCCACAAGCCCCGCTATCATATAATTCACCCCTCCACTTT. It codes for CASSDPQAPLSYNSPLHF.

This clone has just one count. The chain carries TRBV5-1 and TRBJ2-2, with D possibly TRBD2 on 5 matching bases. In germline, CDR1 is SGHRS, CDR2 YFSETQ. The germline V and J ends were trimmed by 7 bases and 4 bases, with 11 bases remaining between them. The CDR3 contains 13 residues. For the CDR3, the DNA is TGCGCCAGCGGTACGGACTTCACCGGGGAGCTGTTTTTT. It translates to CASGTDFTGELFF.

The rearrangement links TRBV5-4 to TRBJ2-2; 8 bases are shared with TRBD1. J was trimmed by 4 bases and V by 4 bases; bases with no gene match: 6. Germline CDR1 is SGHNT and CDR2 is YYREEE (reference sequence). CDR3 length: 15 amino acids. CDR3 amino acids: CASSPRTGLTGELFF. Written as DNA, the CDR3 is TGTGCCAGCAGCCCGCGGACAGGGCTCACCGGGGAGCTGTTTTTT. The full variable domain, rest sourced from reference TRBV5-4 and TRBJ2-2, is ETGVTQSPTHLIKTRGQQVTLRCSSQSGHNTVSWYQQALGQGPQFIFQYYREEENGRGNFPPRFSGLQFPNYSSELNVNALELDDSALYLCASSPRTGLTGELFFGEGSRLTVL.

This clone was seen only once. The V gene is TRBV7-2, the J gene TRBJ1-1, with a weak D call TRBD1 (5 bases). Germline CDR1 reads SGHTA; CDR2 reads FQGNSA. The CDR3 is made up of 15 amino acids. V lost 5 bases and J 0 bases, leaving 13 bases between the germline ends. The CDR3, as DNA: TGTGCCAGCAGCCCCCGCGGACATATGAACACTGAAGCTTTCTTT. Translation: CASSPRGHMNTEAFF.

The J gene is TRBJ1-6, the V gene TRBV2, with 7 bases matching TRBD1. The junction had 6 bases not matched to a gene; V was cut back by 10 bases and J by 3 bases. The CDR3 has 14 amino acids. The germline CDR1 and CDR2 sequences are SNHLY and FYNNEI. This CDR3 is CAIKDRDYNSPLHF. DNA for the CDR3: TGTGCCATTAAAGACAGGGACTATAATTCACCCCTCCACTTT.

The rearrangement links TRBV4-3 to TRBJ2-1; D gene ambiguous. CDR1 LGHNA and CDR2 YSLEER come from the germline V gene. Deletions cut 0 bases from V and 4 bases from J, with 19 bases between. The CDR3 contains 18 residues. The CDR3 here is CASSQDPGPGFGYNEQFF. The CDR3 bases are TGCGCCAGCAGCCAAGACCCCGGCCCGGGTTTCGGATACAATGAGCAGTTCTTC.

Regarding this clone: The sample contains more than one DNA sequence encoding this CDR3. The V and J genes are TRBV10-2 and TRBJ2-1, with no clear D. Germline CDR1 and CDR2: WSHSY and SAAADI. V lost 8 bases and J lost 7, with 9 bases in between. The CDR3 extends over 11 amino acids. This chain's CDR3 is CASSEFNEQFF. CDR3 nucleotides: TGCGCCAGCTCAGAATTTAATGAGCAGTTCTTC.

The chain employs TRBV7-9 and TRBJ2-1, with 10 bases aligning to TRBD2. With V trimmed by 2 bases and J by 3 bases, 4 bases remained unmatched. CDR3 size: 16 residues. Germline V lookup: CDR1 SEHNR, CDR2 FQNEAQ (reference sequence). CDR3 loop: CASSLWGTSDYNEQFF. DNA of the CDR3: TGTGCCAGCAGCTTATGGGGGACTAGCGACTACAATGAGCAGTTCTTC.

V gene TRBV5-4 combines with J gene TRBJ2-2, with D uncertain. This CDR3 contains 15 residues. V lost 4 bases to trimming and J lost 3 bases, with 13 bases between them. Looked up from germline, CDR1 is SGHNT and CDR2 is YYREEE (reference sequence). For the CDR3, the DNA is TGTGCCAGCAGCCGGACGTTAGACCACACCGGGGAGCTGTTTTTT. Translation: CASSRTLDHTGELFF.

A word on this clone: Other DNA sequences in the sample encode the same CDR3. V is TRBV5-1 and J is TRBJ1-2, with D possibly TRBD1 on 6 matching bases. CDR3 size: 13 residues. Germline assignment: CDR1 SGHRS and CDR2 YFSETQ. The ends were cut back, 4 bases at V and 4 bases at J, with 11 bases in the middle. CDR3 in amino acids: CASSPGQSYGYTF. CDR3 coding DNA: TGCGCCAGCAGCCCCGGACAGAGCTATGGCTACACCTTC.

The gene calls are TRBV6-5 and TRBJ2-5, with TRBD1 matching 7 bases. CDR3 size: 14 residues. The V gene end was trimmed by 6 bases and the J gene end by 7 bases; junction bases not matched to a gene: 11. Looked up from germline, CDR1 is MNHEY and CDR2 is SVGAGI. Here the CDR3 reads CASSRQDRSGTQYF. The CDR3 coding sequence is TGTGCCAGCAGCCGACAGGACAGGAGCGGGACCCAGTACTTC.

With respect to this clone: Other DNA sequences in this sample translate to the same CDR3. The chain combines TRBV7-9 with TRBJ2-7, with 9 bases matching TRBD2. This CDR3 is built from 13 residues. With 4 bases clipped from V and 3 bases from J, the junction kept 1 base outside the gene matches. Looked up from germline, CDR1 is SEHNR and CDR2 is FQNEAQ (reference sequence). The CDR3 DNA follows: TGTGCCAGCAGCTCGACTAGCGGCTACGAGCAGTACTTC. This sequence encodes CASSSTSGYEQYF.

Comments on this clone: Other DNA sequences in this sample translate to the same CDR3. The chain links TRBV19 to TRBJ1-3; 7 bases match TRBD1. J lost 0 bases, V lost 3 bases, and 2 bases had no gene match. The CDR3 runs to 15 residues. Germline loops: CDR1 LNHDA, CDR2 SQIVND (reference sequence). DNA for the CDR3: TGTGCCAGTAGTATTGACAGGGACTCTGGAAACACCATATATTTT. The encoded protein is CASSIDRDSGNTIYF.

Remarks on this clone: Distinct nucleotide sequences in the sample also encode this CDR3. This chain joins TRBV2 and TRBJ1-4; a possible D gene is TRBD1 (6 bases). V lost 3 bases and J 5 bases, leaving 13 bases between the germline ends. The CDR3 extends over 15 amino acids. Germline V gene lookup returns CDR1 SNHLY and CDR2 FYNNEI. CDR3 sequence: CASSDRGRTNEKLFF. CDR3 coding DNA: TGTGCCAGCAGTGACAGGGGACGGACGAATGAAAAACTGTTTTTT.

The rearrangement uses TRBV9 and TRBJ1-2, with D perhaps TRBD1 (5 bases). The CDR3 consists of 13 residues. Trimming shortened V by 4 bases and J by 3 bases, and 10 bases separated the two germline ends. Germline assignment: CDR1 SGDLS and CDR2 YYNGEE. The CDR3 loop is CASSLQEDYGYTF. For the CDR3, the DNA is TGTGCCAGCAGCTTACAGGAGGACTATGGCTACACCTTC.